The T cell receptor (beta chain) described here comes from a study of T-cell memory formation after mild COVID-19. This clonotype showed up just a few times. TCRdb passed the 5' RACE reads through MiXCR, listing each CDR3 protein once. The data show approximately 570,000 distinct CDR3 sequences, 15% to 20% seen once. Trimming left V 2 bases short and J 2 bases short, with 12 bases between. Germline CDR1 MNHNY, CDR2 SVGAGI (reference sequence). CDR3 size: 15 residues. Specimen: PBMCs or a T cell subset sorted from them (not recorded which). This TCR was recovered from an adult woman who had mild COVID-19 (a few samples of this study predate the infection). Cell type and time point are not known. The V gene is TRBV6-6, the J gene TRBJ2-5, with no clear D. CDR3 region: CASSYSRVVQETQYF. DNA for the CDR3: TGTGCCAGCAGTTACAGCCGGGTGGTGCAAGAGACCCAGTACTTC.